This T cell receptor (beta chain) emerged from a study of shared clonotypes between healthy human individuals. Germline assignment: CDR1 SGHRS and CDR2 YFSETQ. The CDR3 is 13 residues long. Trimming took off 4 bases at V and 7 bases at J, with 15 bases between the two ends. Study results and limitations: Shared across several donors were 4% to 6% of the naive CD4 clonotypes.

Within Nashville, Tennessee resided all donors, each a Caucasian adult. Generated by immunoSEQ multiplex PCR, the TCRdb table keeps only in-frame clones and is missing some. The data show 640,000 or so clones, more than 70% seen once. As for this clone: What it binds is not known.

This receptor was taken from a woman in her 30s in good health. The sample was memory CD4+ T cells sorted from blood. Subset indicated: CD45RA-negative fraction. The V gene is TRBV5-1, the J gene TRBJ2-7; D not certain. DNA of the CDR3: TGCGCCAGCAGCCCGACGCCCGAAAGGGAGCAGTACTTC. Encoded protein: CASSPTPEREQYF.